One and the same sample provided the 29 T cell receptor beta chains below, sequenced in a study of OX40 agonist ivuxolimab in advanced cancers. Clones were sequenced by immunoSEQ multiplex PCR, and TCRdb holds only the in-frame ones, with some missing. The sample includes about 93,000 clones, 94% seen only once; the top ten take about 2.4%. Sequenced material: CD4+ or CD8+ T cells sorted from blood, taken in a trial of the OX40 agonist ivuxolimab. Source of these receptors: an adult with an advanced solid tumor such as melanoma, head and neck, liver or kidney cancer.

This rearrangement joins TRBV6-6 to TRBJ1-1, with 8 bases lining up with TRBD1. Looked up from germline, CDR1 is MNHNY and CDR2 is SVGAGI (reference sequence). The CDR3 runs to 14 residues. Trimming took 2 bases from V and 9 from J; bases not matched to a gene: 8. CDR3 sequence: CASSYTQTGEKAFF. In DNA, the CDR3 is TGTGCCAGCAGTTACACTCAGACAGGGGAAAAAGCTTTCTTT.

The CDR3 loop is CASHETPGAVTEAFF. The CDR3 DNA reads TGCGCCAGCCACGAAACACCGGGGGCGGTCACTGAAGCTTTCTTT. The J gene is TRBJ1-1, the V gene TRBV4-1; TRBD1 is a possible D gene (6 bases). The CDR3 loop spans 15 amino acids. Trimming took 8 bases from V and 4 from J, leaving 20 bases between them. The V gene's germline CDR1 is MGHRA and CDR2 YSYEKL.

The chain has TRBV5-4 and TRBJ2-7; 8 nucleotides line up with TRBD1. The length of the CDR3 is 14 residues. V shed 4 bases, J shed 1 base, and the junction held 4 bases outside the gene matches. The V gene's germline CDR1 is SGHNT and CDR2 YYREEE (reference sequence). CDR3 protein: CASSPGTGSYEQYF. DNA for the CDR3: TGTGCCAGCAGCCCCGGGACAGGTTCCTACGAGCAGTACTTC.

This clone was recorded once. The CDR3 is CASSPSSGPTNYGYTF. The CDR3 nucleotides are TGCGCCAGCAGCCCTTCATCTGGACCCACTAACTATGGCTACACCTTC. This sequence joins TRBV4-3 and TRBJ1-2; D ambiguous. Looked up from germline, CDR1 is LGHNA and CDR2 is YSLEER. The CDR3 runs to 16 residues. The V gene lost 4 bases and the J gene lost 0 bases, with 15 bases spanning the gap.

The CDR3 region is CASSLPSNEQFF. The CDR3 bases are TGTGCCAGCAGTTTACCATCCAATGAGCAGTTCTTC. V and J are TRBV27 and TRBJ2-1, with D hard to call. Trimming pared 2 bases from V and 6 bases from J, leaving 5 bases between. The germline gives CDR1 MNHEY, CDR2 SMNVEV (reference sequence). The CDR3 spans 12 residues.

This chain connects TRBV28 to TRBJ1-5, with a possible D match to TRBD1 (6 bases). Trimming took off 6 bases at V and 3 bases at J, with 21 bases between the two ends. The CDR3 spans 17 residues. Germline lookup yields CDR1 MDHEN and CDR2 SYDVKM. This CDR3 is CASRNNPGVPDNQPQHF. For the CDR3, the DNA is TGTGCCAGCAGGAACAATCCAGGGGTCCCTGACAATCAGCCCCAGCATTTT.

The rearrangement links TRBV7-2 to TRBJ2-3, with D possibly matching TRBD1 (6 bases). V lost 1 base to trimming and J lost 2 bases, with 13 bases between them. Germline loops: CDR1 SGHTA, CDR2 FQGNSA. CDR3 length: 16 amino acids. The CDR3 sequence: CASSLGTAFPTDTQYF. The CDR3 DNA sequence: TGTGCCAGCAGCTTAGGGACAGCGTTTCCCACAGATACGCAGTATTTT.

The rearrangement uses TRBV5-8 and TRBJ1-4; a weak D match, TRBD1 (5 bases). Germline V gene lookup returns CDR1 SGHTS and CDR2 YDEGEE. CDR3 length: 14 amino acids. V shed 7 bases and J shed 0 bases, with 10 bases lying between them. Written as DNA, the CDR3 is TGTGCCAGCCTGCCCAGGGCAACTAATGAAAAACTGTTTTTT. Amino acid sequence: CASLPRATNEKLFF.

This chain links TRBV9 with TRBJ2-7; TRBD1 matches at 7 bases. V lost 4 bases to trimming and J lost 2 bases; unmatched junction nucleotides: 9. Germline lookup yields CDR1 SGDLS and CDR2 YYNGEE. The length of the CDR3 is 15 residues. The CDR3 DNA is TGTGCCAGCAGCTCTAGTCGGGACAGACCCTACGAGCAGTACTTC. Translation: CASSSSRDRPYEQYF.

This chain connects TRBV27 to TRBJ1-1; D not certain. This CDR3 has 12 amino acids. V dropped 6 bases and J dropped 1 base, with 6 bases sitting between them. Germline CDR1 is MNHEY and CDR2 is SMNVEV (reference sequence). The CDR3 nucleotides read TGTGCCAGCAGACTGGGGAACACTGAAGCTTTCTTT. Residues: CASRLGNTEAFF.

CDR3 sequence: CASSFVADSGRYGYTF. As DNA, the CDR3 is TGTGCCAGCAGTTTTGTCGCGGACAGCGGTCGATATGGCTACACCTTC. J is TRBJ1-2 and V is TRBV27, with D tentatively TRBD1 (6 bases). The CDR3 loop spans 16 amino acids. CDR1 is MNHEY, CDR2 SMNVEV, per germline (reference sequence). V was shortened by 3 bases and J by 5 bases, with 19 bases between the two germline ends.

J is TRBJ1-6 and V is TRBV5-5; no clear D gene. V lost 3 bases to trimming and J lost 7 bases, with 5 bases between them. Germline loops: CDR1 SGHKS, CDR2 YYEKEE (reference sequence). This CDR3 has 12 residues. CDR3 DNA sequence: TGTGCCAGCAGCTCTTTCAATTCACCCCTCCACTTT. Its translation is CASSSFNSPLHF.

V and J are TRBV4-2 and TRBJ1-2; a weak D match, TRBD1 (5 bases). Germline CDR1 reads LGHNA; CDR2 reads YNFKEQ. CDR3 length: 15 amino acids. V lost 3 bases, J lost 4 bases, and 15 bases lay in between. The CDR3 sequence is CASSQDPTGGYGYTF. CDR3 DNA sequence: TGTGCCAGCAGCCAGGACCCTACAGGCGGCTATGGCTACACCTTC.

V and J are TRBV5-6 and TRBJ2-1, with unresolved D. The CDR3 extends over 15 amino acids. The ends were cut back, 0 bases at V and 5 bases at J, with 12 bases in the middle. The germline CDR1 and CDR2 sequences are SGHDT and YYEEEE. The CDR3: CASSLDGRFNNEQFF. CDR3 DNA sequence: TGTGCCAGCAGCTTGGACGGCAGATTCAACAATGAGCAGTTCTTC.

The rearrangement links TRBV6-5 to TRBJ1-3; D unclear. The CDR3 covers 15 residues. V was shortened by 7 bases and J by 3 bases, with 16 bases between the two germline ends. Germline assignment: CDR1 MNHEY and CDR2 SVGAGI. DNA of the CDR3: TGTGCCAGCACCTCGGGTCGCACGGATGGAAACACCATATATTTT. This encodes CASTSGRTDGNTIYF.

V usage is TRBV11-2 and J usage is TRBJ1-5; 9 bases match TRBD1. V was pared by 5 bases and J by 2 bases, with 4 bases of the junction left unmatched. The CDR3 is made up of 15 amino acids. Germline values: CDR1 SGHAT, CDR2 FQNNGV. The CDR3 nucleotides are TGTGCCAGCAGCCCGGGACAGGGAGGCAATCAGCCCCAGCATTTT. This encodes CASSPGQGGNQPQHF.

This chain's CDR3 is CASSPDISGANVLTF. The CDR3 nucleotides read TGTGCCAGCAGTCCCGACATCTCTGGGGCCAACGTCCTGACTTTC. The V gene is TRBV2, the J gene TRBJ2-6; D is undetermined. Trimming left V 5 bases short and J 0 bases short, with 8 bases between. Looked up from germline, CDR1 is SNHLY and CDR2 is FYNNEI. The CDR3 consists of 15 residues.

The chain carries TRBV5-8 and TRBJ1-1, with 8 bases fitting TRBD1. Germline V gene lookup returns CDR1 SGHTS and CDR2 YDEGEE. This CDR3 is built from 16 residues. Losses at the gene ends were 0 bases for V and 4 bases for J; bases not matched to a gene: 8. This CDR3 reads CASSLGTGPPFTEAFF. The CDR3 bases are TGTGCCAGCAGCTTGGGGACAGGGCCACCCTTCACTGAAGCTTTCTTT.

The V call is TRBV6-5, the J call TRBJ1-6, with D perhaps TRBD1 (5 bases). The CDR3 runs 13 residues. The germline V and J ends were trimmed by 5 bases and 7 bases, with 9 bases remaining between them. Germline values: CDR1 MNHEY, CDR2 SVGAGI. Here the CDR3 reads CASSGAVNSPLHF. In DNA form, the CDR3 reads TGTGCCAGCAGTGGGGCAGTGAATTCACCCCTCCACTTT.

The J gene is TRBJ2-1, the V gene TRBV14, with D possibly being TRBD1 (6 bases). Germline V gene lookup returns CDR1 SGHDN and CDR2 FVKESK. V gave up 1 base and J gave up 4 bases, with 14 bases separating them. This CDR3 is built from 16 residues. In DNA, the CDR3 is TGTGCCAGCAGCCAAGCCGGGACAAAATATTACAATGAGCAGTTCTTC. Protein sequence: CASSQAGTKYYNEQFF.

The chain is built from TRBV4-1 and TRBJ2-7, with a weak D call TRBD2 (7 bases). Trimming removed 4 bases from V and 2 bases from J, with 15 bases in between. There are 15 residues in the CDR3. Germline V gene data show CDR1 as MGHRA and CDR2 as YSYEKL. CDR3 DNA: TGCGCCAGCAGCCCCCAAACGGGGGGCCCCTACGAGCAGTACTTC. This codes for CASSPQTGGPYEQYF.

The chain is built from TRBV9 and TRBJ2-6; no clear D. This CDR3 has 18 amino acids. V lost 2 bases and J lost 0, with 15 bases in between. Germline CDR1 and CDR2: SGDLS and YYNGEE. The CDR3 DNA sequence: TGTGCCAGCAGCGTCTTAGGTGGTCACCACTCTGGGGCCAACGTCCTGACTTTC. Residues: CASSVLGGHHSGANVLTF.

This rearrangement joins TRBV29-1 to TRBJ1-2, with D possibly TRBD1 on 6 matching bases. The CDR3 is 13 amino acids. Germline values: CDR1 SQVTM, CDR2 ANQGSEA. V lost 4 bases, J lost 3 bases, and 12 bases lay in between. In DNA form, the CDR3 reads TGCAGCGTTGGGGGGGCTCTACACTATGGCTACACCTTC. This codes for CSVGGALHYGYTF.

The count of this clone is one. The chain uses TRBV19 and TRBJ2-4, with 12 bases matching TRBD2. Per the germline V gene, CDR1 is LNHDA and CDR2 is SQIVND (reference sequence). Trimming removed 9 bases from V and 7 bases from J; junction bases left unmatched: 13. CDR3 length: 16 amino acids. The CDR3 DNA follows: TGTGCCAGCCAACCCCTAGCGGGGGGGATGACGAACATTCAGTACTTC. It specifies CASQPLAGGMTNIQYF.

A few counts support this clone. The chain is built from TRBV27 and TRBJ2-2; D is ambiguous. Between the trimmed V and J ends, which lost 6 bases and 5 bases, there was a span of 7 bases. This CDR3 contains 12 residues. Germline CDR1 MNHEY, CDR2 SMNVEV (reference sequence). CDR3 in amino acids: CASRVVTGELFF. CDR3 nucleotides: TGTGCCAGCAGGGTTGTGACCGGGGAGCTGTTTTTT.

V and J are TRBV4-1 and TRBJ2-5, with 10 bases fitting TRBD2. The J call is uncertain, as TRBJ2-7 better fits the DNA end. The CDR3 covers 14 residues. Looked up from germline, CDR1 is MGHRA and CDR2 is YSYEKL. The CDR3 sequence: CASKQTSGPYEQYF. Written as DNA, the CDR3 is TGCGCCAGCAAACAGACTAGCGGGCCCTACGAGCAGTACTTC.

The chain is built from TRBV27 and TRBJ2-1; D is possibly TRBD1 (5 bases). The V end was cut by 5 bases, the J end by 4 bases, with 18 bases between. CDR1 and CDR2 (germline): MNHEY, SMNVEV (reference sequence). This CDR3 has 16 amino acids. The CDR3 nucleotides are TGTGCCAGCAGTCCCCAGGGTGCCCCTCCATACAATGAGCAGTTCTTC. Amino acid sequence: CASSPQGAPPYNEQFF.

The chain combines TRBV2 with TRBJ1-5, with D possibly TRBD1 on 5 matching bases. Germline V CDR1 and CDR2: SNHLY, FYNNEI. The germline V and J ends were trimmed by 7 bases and 2 bases, with 15 bases remaining between them. The CDR3 sequence is 15 residues long. CDR3 in amino acids: CASNRLRDGNQPQHF. In DNA, the CDR3 is TGTGCCAGCAATCGACTTCGGGACGGCAATCAGCCCCAGCATTTT.

This clone was observed once. The J gene is TRBJ2-5, the V gene TRBV5-6, with D unresolved. Germline CDR1 is SGHDT and CDR2 is YYEEEE. The length of the CDR3 is 17 residues. V dropped 0 bases and J dropped 5 bases, with 20 bases sitting between them. DNA for the CDR3: TGTGCCAGCAGCTTGGCCTGGGGAAACACCAATCGGGAGACCCAGTACTTC. It yields the protein CASSLAWGNTNRETQYF. Full variable domain (outside the CDR3, taken from reference TRBV5-6 and TRBJ2-5): DAGVTQSPTHLIKTRGQQVTLRCSPKSGHDTVSWYQQALGQGPQFIFQYYEEEERQRGNFPDRFSGHQFPNYSSELNVNALLLGDSALYLCASSLAWGNTNRETQYFGPGTRLLVL.